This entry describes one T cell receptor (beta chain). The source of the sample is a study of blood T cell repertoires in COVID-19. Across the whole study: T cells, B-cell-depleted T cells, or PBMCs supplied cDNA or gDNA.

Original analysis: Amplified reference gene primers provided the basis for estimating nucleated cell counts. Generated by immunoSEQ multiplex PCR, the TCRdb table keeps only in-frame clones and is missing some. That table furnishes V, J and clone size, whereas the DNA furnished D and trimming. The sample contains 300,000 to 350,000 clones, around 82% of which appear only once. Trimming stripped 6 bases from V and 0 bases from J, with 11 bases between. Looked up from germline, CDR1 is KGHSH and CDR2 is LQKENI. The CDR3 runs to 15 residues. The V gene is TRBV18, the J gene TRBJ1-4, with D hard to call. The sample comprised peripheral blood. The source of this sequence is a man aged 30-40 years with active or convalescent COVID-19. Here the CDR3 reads CASSPDGTTNEKLFF. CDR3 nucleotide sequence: TGTGCCAGCTCCCCCGACGGGACAACTAATGAAAAACTGTTTTTT.